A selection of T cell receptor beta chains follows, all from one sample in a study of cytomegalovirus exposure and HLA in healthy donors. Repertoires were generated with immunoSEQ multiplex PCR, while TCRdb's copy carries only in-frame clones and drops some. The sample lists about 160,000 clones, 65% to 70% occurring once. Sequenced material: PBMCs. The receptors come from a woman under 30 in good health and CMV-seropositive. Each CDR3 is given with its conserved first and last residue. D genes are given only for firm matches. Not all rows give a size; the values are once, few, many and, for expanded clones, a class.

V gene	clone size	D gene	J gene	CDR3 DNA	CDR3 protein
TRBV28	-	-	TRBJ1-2	TGTGCCAGCAGTTTCCCACAGGGCAATAACTATGGCTACACCTTC	CASSFPQGNNYGYTF
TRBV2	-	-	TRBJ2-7	TGTGCCAGCAGTTCAAATCCATCCTACGAGCAGTACTTC	CASSSNPSYEQYF
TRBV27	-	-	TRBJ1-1	TGTGCCAGCTTCACACGGGTAACACATAACCGGAAAGCTTTCTTT	CASFTRVTHNRKAFF
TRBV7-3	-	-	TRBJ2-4	TGTGCCAGCAGCCCCGTAGCAGAGAGAGTAGCCAAAAACATTCAGTACTTC	CASSPVAERVAKNIQYF
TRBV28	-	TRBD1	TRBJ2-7	TGTGCCAGCAGTTTAGGGACAGGGCGAAACGAGCAGTACTTC	CASSLGTGRNEQYF
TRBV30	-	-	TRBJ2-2	TGTGCCTGGAACGCGGAGGGGCTGGGCGGGGAGCTGTTTTTT	CAWNAEGLGGELFF
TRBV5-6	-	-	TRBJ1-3	TGTGCCAGCAGACTCCAAGGAGGGAGAATGAGGGGCGGAAACACCATATATTTT	CASRLQGGRMRGGNTIYF
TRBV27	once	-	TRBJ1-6	TGTGCCAGCAGTTTGCGGGGGGGGTATTCACCCCTCCACTTT	CASSLRGGYSPLHF
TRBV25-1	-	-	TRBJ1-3	TGTGCCAGCAGTCGAGGAGGGCTTGGAAACACCATATATTTT	CASSRGGLGNTIYF
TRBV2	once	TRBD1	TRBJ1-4	TGTGCCAGCAGTAAGGGACAGGGAAGGGCAACTAATGAAAAACTGTTTTTT	CASSKGQGRATNEKLFF
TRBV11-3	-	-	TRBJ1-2	TGTGCCAGCAGCTTAGAAATGAGGGTAGGTGGCTACACCTTC	CASSLEMRVGGYTF
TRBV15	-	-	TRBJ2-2	TGTGCCACCAGCAGAGATGGCGGACAGCGCACCGGGGAGCTGTTTTTT	CATSRDGGQRTGELFF
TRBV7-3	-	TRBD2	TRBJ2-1	TGTGCCAGCAGCTTGAGTAGCGGGAGGGGATTCGATGAGCAGTTCTTC	CASSLSSGRGFDEQFF
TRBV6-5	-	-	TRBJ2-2	TGTGCCAGCTGGCGGGGCGACACCGGGGAGCTGTTTTTT	CASWRGDTGELFF
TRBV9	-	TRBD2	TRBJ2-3	TGTGCCAGCAGCGTGGGACTAGCGGGGGGGGTGGCAGATACGCAGTATTTT	CASSVGLAGGVADTQYF
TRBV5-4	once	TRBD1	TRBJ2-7	TGTGCCAGCGCCTCCGGACAGGGACCCTACGAGCAGTACTTC	CASASGQGPYEQYF
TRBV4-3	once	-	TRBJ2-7	TGCGCCAGCAGCCGGGGGCCAGGACCCTACGAGCAGTACTTC	CASSRGPGPYEQYF
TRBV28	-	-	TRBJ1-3	TGTGCCAGCAGTCGCAGAAGCTCTGGAAACACCATATATTTT	CASSRRSSGNTIYF